Shown below are 23 T cell receptor beta chains from a single sample sequenced in a study of T-cell reconstitution after alpha-beta-depleted transplantation in children. Researchers prepared the TCRbeta library using unique molecular identifiers, the study reports. MiXCR was run by TCRdb on the PCR reads, yielding one entry per CDR3 protein. The sample shows 900,000 or so distinct CDR3 sequences, around 17% of them seen only once. The input for sequencing was PBMCs, mostly from graft donor cells, taken 360 days after TCRalphabeta/CD19-depleted stem cell transplant. The origin of the receptors is a male patient younger than 18 who had a stem cell transplant for acute lymphoblastic leukemia, so the T cells may come from the graft donor.

For this clonotype: This may be a read error, as it is one base from a much larger clone. The chain combines TRBV6-1 with TRBJ2-7; TRBD1 agrees at 10 bases. The germline CDR1 and CDR2 sequences are MNHNS and SASEGT. V lost 6 bases to trimming and J lost 2 bases; unmatched junction nucleotides: 4. The CDR3 covers 14 residues. This CDR3 reads CASSAGQGTYEQYF. The CDR3, as DNA: TGTGCCAGCAGCGCGGGACAGGGGACCTACGAGCAGTACTTC.

This clonotype was counted between two and nine times. V is TRBV7-9 and J is TRBJ1-6, with 8 nucleotides matching TRBD1. This CDR3 spans 15 amino acids. With 4 bases clipped from V and 10 bases from J, the junction kept 9 bases outside the gene matches. The germline V gene encodes CDR1 SEHNR and CDR2 FQNEAQ (reference sequence). CDR3 sequence: CASSSPTGVSSPLHF. In DNA form, the CDR3 reads TGTGCCAGCAGCTCTCCGACAGGGGTAAGCTCACCCCTCCACTTT.

This clonotype has ten or more counts. This chain uses TRBV29-1 with TRBJ2-5; D remains ambiguous. Germline V lookup: CDR1 SQVTM, CDR2 ANQGSEA. Trimming stripped 7 bases from V and 2 bases from J, with 8 bases between. This CDR3 is 11 amino acids long. The CDR3 here is CSAGRQETQYF. The CDR3, as DNA: TGCAGCGCCGGACGGCAAGAGACCCAGTACTTC.

The chain is built from TRBV3-1 and TRBJ2-7; 8 bases line up with TRBD1. The CDR3 runs to 16 residues. J gave up 3 bases and V 6 bases, and 13 bases lay outside the gene matches. Germline V gives CDR1 LGHDT, CDR2 YNNKEL (reference sequence). CDR3 sequence reads: CASSNGPGGSIYEQYF. The DNA for the CDR3 is TGTGCCAGCAGTAACGGACCAGGGGGCTCGATCTACGAGCAGTACTTC.

There are many counts of this clonotype. The V and J genes are TRBV5-1 and TRBJ2-7; D might be TRBD2 (6 bases). Looked up from germline, CDR1 is SGHRS and CDR2 is YFSETQ. V was shortened by 3 bases and J by 0 bases, with 13 bases between the two germline ends. This CDR3 contains 15 residues. In DNA form, the CDR3 reads TGCGCCAGCAGCTCCCCGGGACTCAACTCCTACGAGCAGTACTTC. Encoded protein: CASSSPGLNSYEQYF.

The chain uses TRBV4-1 and TRBJ2-5, with D unresolved. Trimming took 2 bases from V and 6 from J, leaving 16 bases between them. CDR1 is MGHRA and CDR2 is YSYEKL in the germline V gene. The CDR3 is 15 amino acids. CDR3 protein: CASSQLGSKKKTQYF. The DNA for the CDR3 is TGCGCCAGCAGCCAACTAGGTTCTAAAAAAAAGACCCAGTACTTC.

The V and J genes are TRBV5-1 and TRBJ1-2; D is perhaps TRBD1 (5 bases). The CDR3 is made up of 15 amino acids. The V end was cut by 5 bases, the J end by 4 bases, with 18 bases between. Germline V CDR1 and CDR2: SGHRS, YFSETQ. The CDR3 reads CASRLGTTSSYGYTF. DNA for the CDR3: TGCGCCAGCAGACTAGGGACCACTTCCTCCTATGGCTACACCTTC.

This clonotype was counted a few times. This sequence joins TRBV5-1 and TRBJ2-1, with 11 bases matching TRBD2. V shed 0 bases and J 2 bases; nucleotides not matched to a gene: 10. CDR1 SGHRS and CDR2 YFSETQ come from the germline V gene. This CDR3 contains 19 residues. The CDR3: CASSLELGLAAATYNEQFF. CDR3 bases: TGCGCCAGCAGCTTGGAATTGGGACTAGCGGCTGCTACCTACAATGAGCAGTTCTTC.

This clonotype was counted only a few times. The chain links TRBV7-3 to TRBJ2-3, with 7 nucleotides matching TRBD2. This CDR3 has 15 amino acids. The V segment lost 0 bases and the J segment 3 bases; nucleotides outside the gene matches: 3. Looked up from germline, CDR1 is SGHTA and CDR2 is FQGTGA. The CDR3 here is CASSLTGGPTDTQYF. In nucleotides, the CDR3 is TGTGCCAGCAGCTTAACGGGAGGGCCAACAGATACGCAGTATTTT.

The chain carries TRBV5-1 and TRBJ1-2; 8 bases fit TRBD1. Looked up from germline, CDR1 is SGHRS and CDR2 is YFSETQ. Trimming at V came to 0 bases and at J to 4 bases, leaving 11 bases not matched to a gene. This CDR3 is 17 amino acids long. The CDR3 DNA reads as TGCGCCAGCAGCTTGGCCGGTCCCGGGACAGGACCCTATGGCTACACCTTC. This codes for CASSLAGPGTGPYGYTF. Based on the CDR3 plus reference TRBV5-1 and TRBJ1-2, the full variable domain is KAGVTQTPRYLIKTRGQQVTLSCSPISGHRSVSWYQQTPGQGLQFLFEYFSETQRNKGNFPGRFSGRQFSNSRSEMNVSTLELGDSALYLCASSLAGPGTGPYGYTFGSGTRLTVV.

The chain links TRBV7-9 to TRBJ2-1; D remains unclear. V lost 4 bases and J lost 7, with 5 bases in between. The CDR3 spans 11 residues. CDR1 is SEHNR, CDR2 FQNEAQ, per germline (reference sequence). CDR3 sequence reads: CASSSSNEQFF. Written as DNA, the CDR3 is TGTGCCAGCAGCTCATCTAATGAGCAGTTCTTC.

This clonotype was seen repeatedly, ten times or more. This rearrangement joins TRBV4-1 to TRBJ2-7, with TRBD2 matching over 14 bases. Trimming at V came to 5 bases and at J to 3 bases, leaving 3 bases not matched to a gene. The CDR3 length is 15 residues. Per germline, CDR1 MGHRA and CDR2 YSYEKL. The CDR3 region is CASSVGTSGGYEQYF. The CDR3 DNA reads as TGCGCCAGCAGCGTCGGGACTAGCGGGGGCTACGAGCAGTACTTC.

The CDR3 is CATSTQETQYF. The CDR3 coding sequence is TGTGCCACCAGCACCCAAGAGACCCAGTACTTC. The gene calls are TRBV15 and TRBJ2-5; D not certain. The V gene's germline CDR1 is LNHNV and CDR2 YYDKDF (reference sequence). With 4 bases removed from V and 1 base from J, the gap between germline ends came to 1 base. The CDR3 has 11 amino acids.

The V gene is TRBV7-6, the J gene TRBJ2-7; perhaps D is TRBD1 or TRBD2 (5 bases each). This CDR3 is built from 14 residues. V lost 5 bases, J lost 6 bases, and 17 bases lay in between. CDR1 is SGHVS and CDR2 is FNYEAQ in the germline V gene. The CDR3 DNA sequence: TGTGCCAGCAGCCCACCAAACTGGGGGACCGAGCAGTACTTC. Protein product: CASSPPNWGTEQYF.

This clonotype was seen more than once but under ten times. The chain combines TRBV6-4 with TRBJ2-1, with a tentative D call TRBD1 (6 bases). The V gene lost 5 bases and the J gene lost 4 bases, with 15 bases spanning the gap. CDR1 and CDR2 from the germline V gene are MRHNA and SNTAGT. The CDR3 has 15 amino acids. For the CDR3, the DNA is TGTGCCAGCAGTACCGGGACACCAGGTTACAATGAGCAGTTCTTC. Its protein product is CASSTGTPGYNEQFF.

The rearrangement uses TRBV2 and TRBJ2-1; 11 positions match TRBD2. CDR3 length equals 17 residues. J gave up 2 bases and V 4 bases, and 7 bases lay outside the gene matches. The germline CDR1 and CDR2 sequences are SNHLY and FYNNEI. For the CDR3, the DNA is TGTGCCAGCAGTGGATTGACTAGCGGGACTACCTACAATGAGCAGTTCTTC. Its translation: CASSGLTSGTTYNEQFF.

The chain has TRBV18 and TRBJ1-2; the match to TRBD1 covers 11 bases. With V trimmed by 1 base and J by 3 bases, 4 bases remained unmatched. Per the germline V gene, CDR1 is KGHSH and CDR2 is LQKENI. The CDR3 is made up of 16 amino acids. Here the CDR3 reads CASSPRTGGADYGYTF. As DNA, the CDR3 is TGTGCCAGCTCACCACGGACAGGGGGCGCGGACTATGGCTACACCTTC. Supplemented by reference TRBV18 and TRBJ1-2, the full variable domain reads NAGVMQNPRHLVRRRGQEARLRCSPMKGHSHVYWYRQLPEEGLKFMVYLQKENIIDESGMPKERFSAEFPKEGPSILRIQQVVRGDSAAYFCASSPRTGGADYGYTFGSGTRLTVV.

This clonotype was counted a few times. The V gene is TRBV12-3 or TRBV12-4, the J gene TRBJ2-7; 12 nucleotides line up with TRBD2. The J segment lost 6 bases and the V segment lost 6 bases, leaving 9 bases of the junction unmatched. The CDR3 extends over 15 amino acids. The chain's CDR3 is CASRLTSGSGTEQYF. For the CDR3, the DNA is TGTGCCAGCAGACTGACTAGCGGGAGCGGAACCGAGCAGTACTTC.

DNA of the CDR3: TGTGCCAGCAGTTTTGGTTGGCAGCTAGATACGCAGTATTTT. Amino acids: CASSFGWQLDTQYF. The V and J genes are TRBV12-3 or TRBV12-4 and TRBJ2-3; D unclear. V lost 3 bases, J lost 5 bases, and 12 bases lay in between. The CDR3 loop spans 14 amino acids.

This clonotype appeared many times. One end of the junction does not line up with germline, which may come from a read error. The V and J genes are TRBV5-8 and TRBJ1-5, with 7 bases fitting TRBD1. The V gene's germline CDR1 is SGHTS and CDR2 YDEGEE. The CDR3 loop spans 14 amino acids. The CDR3, as DNA: TGTGCCAGCAGCCGCCGACAGGGCAACCAGCCCCAGCATTTT. Its translation is CASSRRQGNQPQHF.

The chain combines TRBV7-3 with TRBJ2-2, with D unclear. Deletions cut 3 bases from V and 5 bases from J, with 13 bases between. The germline V gene has CDR1 SGHTA and CDR2 FQGTGA. This CDR3 spans 15 amino acids. The CDR3 DNA is TGTGCCAGCAGCTTTGACATCGATGGAACCGGGGAGCTGTTTTTT. As protein: CASSFDIDGTGELFF.

In this sample, this clonotype turned up a few times. The rearrangement joins TRBV2 to TRBJ2-1, with TRBD2 identical over 8 bases. Germline V CDR1 and CDR2: SNHLY, FYNNEI. Trimming removed 6 bases from V and 6 bases from J; junction bases left unmatched: 13. This CDR3 region has 16 residues. The DNA for the CDR3 is TGTGCCAGCAGGCCCGGGCGTAGCGGGAAGAGCAATGAGCAGTTCTTC. Translation gives CASRPGRSGKSNEQFF.

This clonotype was observed a handful of times. This chain joins TRBV3-1 and TRBJ2-3; D unresolved. The CDR3 extends over 16 amino acids. V was clipped by 3 bases and J by 1 base, with 14 bases between them. The germline V gene encodes CDR1 LGHDT and CDR2 YNNKEL (reference sequence). CDR3 in amino acids: CASSHNVGWGTDTQYF. CDR3 DNA: TGTGCCAGCAGCCATAACGTGGGGTGGGGCACAGATACGCAGTATTTT.